One and the same sample provided the 28 T cell receptor beta chains below, sequenced in a study of cytomegalovirus exposure and HLA in healthy donors. Primers included in the PCR were 60 Vbeta and 13 Jbeta primers. Here immunoSEQ multiplex PCR was the method, and the copy in TCRdb shows in-frame clones only, minus some. This sample has under 200,000 clones; roughly four fifths occur once, and the top ten carry roughly 1.9%. Sequencing was carried out using PBMCs. The source is a woman in her 30s in good health and CMV-seropositive.

This clone appeared once. The rearrangement joins TRBV5-1 to TRBJ2-6, with D maybe TRBD2 (5 bases). The V gene's germline CDR1 is SGHRS and CDR2 YFSETQ. V was trimmed by 0 bases and J by 4 bases, leaving 11 bases between them. The CDR3 covers 16 residues. The CDR3, as DNA: TGCGCCAGCAGCTTGGCCGGGAAGGAGGGGGCCAACGTCCTGACTTTC. Translating gives CASSLAGKEGANVLTF.

This clone was counted once. The gene calls are TRBV29-1 and TRBJ1-1; TRBD1 might be the D (5 bases). The V and J ends lost 8 bases and 3 bases respectively, with 16 bases between them. This CDR3 region has 13 residues. Germline V gives CDR1 SQVTM, CDR2 ANQGSEA. The CDR3 nucleotides are TGCAGCCTTGTCAGGGATTTGGACACTGAAGCTTTCTTT. Its translation: CSLVRDLDTEAFF.

The rearrangement uses TRBV5-1 and TRBJ1-2; 10 nucleotides agree with TRBD1. Losses at the gene ends were 4 bases for V and 5 bases for J; bases not matched to a gene: 8. Germline CDR1 SGHRS, CDR2 YFSETQ. The CDR3 is 15 residues long. The CDR3 nucleotides are TGCGCCAGCAGCCAGGGGGGACAGGGGTTTTATGGCTACACCTTC. Amino acids: CASSQGGQGFYGYTF.

J is TRBJ2-1 and V is TRBV7-2, with a possible D match to TRBD2 (6 bases). The length of the CDR3 is 14 residues. Germline assignment: CDR1 SGHTA and CDR2 FQGNSA. Trimming cost V 6 bases and J 3 bases, with 12 bases left between them. The CDR3 sequence: CASSRSGDYNEQFF. For the CDR3, the DNA is TGTGCCAGCAGTAGGTCGGGAGACTACAATGAGCAGTTCTTC.

V usage is TRBV7-2 and J usage is TRBJ2-1, with 12 bases matching TRBD2. The germline V gene encodes CDR1 SGHTA and CDR2 FQGNSA. Trimming removed 5 bases from V and 7 bases from J; junction bases left unmatched: 3. The length of the CDR3 is 14 residues. The CDR3 region is CASSRTSGVNEQFF. The CDR3 DNA reads as TGTGCCAGCAGCAGGACTAGCGGGGTTAATGAGCAGTTCTTC.

The genes are TRBV6-5 and TRBJ2-2, with D hard to call. V gave up 6 bases and J gave up 4 bases, with 3 bases separating them. This CDR3 contains 11 residues. The germline V gene encodes CDR1 MNHEY and CDR2 SVGAGI. The CDR3, as DNA: TGTGCCAGCAGCCGCACCGGGGAGCTGTTTTTT. Translation gives CASSRTGELFF.

This clone was observed once. V is TRBV19 and J is TRBJ2-1; tentatively, D is TRBD2 (6 bases). The CDR3 runs to 14 residues. V dropped 10 bases and J dropped 2 bases, with 15 bases sitting between them. Germline CDR1 is LNHDA and CDR2 is SQIVND (reference sequence). The CDR3 loop is CATKTGGTYNEQFF. CDR3 coding DNA: TGTGCCACCAAGACCGGGGGAACCTACAATGAGCAGTTCTTC.

V gene TRBV7-2 combines with J gene TRBJ1-2; 7 bases are a match to TRBD1. CDR1 and CDR2 (germline): SGHTA, FQGNSA. The CDR3 contains 13 residues. V lost 2 bases to trimming and J lost 8 bases; unmatched junction nucleotides: 5. In DNA, the CDR3 is TGTGCCAGCAGCTTAAGGCAGGGGGGAGGCTACACCTTC. Amino acids: CASSLRQGGGYTF.

CDR3 residues: CASSSRLAGNSYEQYF. The DNA for the CDR3 is TGTGCCAGCAGCTCCAGACTAGCGGGGAACTCCTACGAGCAGTACTTC. The chain is built from TRBV7-8 and TRBJ2-7; 11 positions agree with TRBD2. The J segment lost 0 bases and the V segment lost 4 bases, leaving 5 bases of the junction unmatched. This CDR3 contains 16 residues. The germline V gene has CDR1 SGHVS and CDR2 FQNEAQ.

The J gene is TRBJ1-4, the V gene TRBV18; D is perhaps TRBD1 (5 bases). The germline V and J ends were trimmed by 3 bases and 6 bases, with 14 bases remaining between them. CDR1 KGHSH and CDR2 LQKENI come from the germline V gene. The CDR3 totals 15 residues. The CDR3 protein is CASSPRSLGDEKLFF. The CDR3 DNA is TGTGCCAGCTCACCCAGGAGTTTAGGGGATGAAAAACTGTTTTTT.

V and J are TRBV7-2 and TRBJ1-4; 9 positions agree with TRBD1. With 5 bases clipped from V and 16 bases from J, the junction kept 11 bases outside the gene matches. The germline CDR1 and CDR2 sequences are SGHTA and FQGNSA. The CDR3 has 13 residues. The CDR3 here is CASSLYRGQGTFF. The CDR3 region has the DNA TGTGCCAGCAGCCTATACAGGGGGCAGGGTACGTTTTTT.

This rearrangement joins TRBV25-1 to TRBJ2-7; 9 bases are shared with TRBD2. Germline trimming cut 5 bases from V and 2 bases from J; bases unmatched to any gene: 7. Germline CDR1 is MGHDK and CDR2 is SYGVNS. The CDR3 runs to 15 residues. The CDR3 DNA sequence: TGTGCCAGCAGTCTAACTAGCGGGCGCCCCTACGAGCAGTACTTC. The encoded protein is CASSLTSGRPYEQYF.

This clone was counted once. The V call is TRBV12-5, the J call TRBJ2-1; a possible D gene is TRBD1 (5 bases). Looked up from germline, CDR1 is LGHNT and CDR2 is FRNRAP. The V end was cut by 3 bases, the J end by 9 bases, with 12 bases between. The CDR3 is made up of 13 amino acids. In DNA, the CDR3 is TGTGCTAGTGGTTTTAGCAGGGATAGTGAGCAGTTCTTC. It yields the protein CASGFSRDSEQFF.

The gene calls are TRBV5-1 and TRBJ2-1; 12 bases fit TRBD2. Germline loops: CDR1 SGHRS, CDR2 YFSETQ. This CDR3 spans 16 amino acids. Unmatched junction bases numbered 6, after V lost 2 bases and J lost 6 bases. The CDR3 loop reads CASSLNRLAGANEQFF. The CDR3 coding sequence is TGCGCCAGCAGCTTAAATAGACTAGCGGGGGCCAATGAGCAGTTCTTC.

This clone was observed once. The rearrangement joins TRBV28 to TRBJ1-5, with a weak D call TRBD1 (5 bases). V was cut by 3 bases and J by 2 bases, with 14 bases left in between. CDR3 length: 16 residues. Germline CDR1 and CDR2: MDHEN and SYDVKM. The CDR3 coding sequence is TGTGCCAGCAGTTTCGCGGGAGGGGCGGGCAATCAGCCCCAGCATTTT. The encoded protein is CASSFAGGAGNQPQHF.

J is TRBJ2-7 and V is TRBV6-5; weak D call: TRBD1 (5 bases). Trimming cost V 8 bases and J 1 base, with 12 bases left between them. The CDR3 spans 13 residues. CDR1 and CDR2 from the germline V gene are MNHEY and SVGAGI. CDR3 region: CASGSGLSYEQYF. CDR3 DNA sequence: TGTGCCAGCGGCTCAGGGTTGTCCTACGAGCAGTACTTC.

The count of this clone is one. The V call is TRBV5-1, the J call TRBJ1-1; D gene unclear. Germline CDR1 reads SGHRS; CDR2 reads YFSETQ. Trimming took off 4 bases at V and 4 bases at J, with 17 bases between the two ends. The CDR3 is made up of 15 amino acids. CDR3 DNA: TGCGCCAGCAGCCCCCCCCGGGTGGAGGGCACTGAAGCTTTCTTT. It translates to CASSPPRVEGTEAFF.

This chain connects TRBV4-3 to TRBJ2-3; D not resolved. Looked up from germline, CDR1 is LGHNA and CDR2 is YSLEER. The CDR3 covers 15 residues. The V and J ends lost 0 bases and 0 bases respectively, with 7 bases between them. CDR3 DNA: TGCGCCAGCAGCCAAGAATTTGTAAGCACAGATACGCAGTATTTT. It translates to CASSQEFVSTDTQYF.

V usage is TRBV2 and J usage is TRBJ2-3, with a weak D call TRBD1 (5 bases). This CDR3 contains 13 residues. Between the trimmed V and J ends, which lost 6 bases and 3 bases, there was a span of 10 bases. Germline CDR1 SNHLY, CDR2 FYNNEI. The CDR3: CASRTALTDTQYF. The CDR3 DNA reads as TGTGCCAGCAGGACAGCTTTAACAGATACGCAGTATTTT.

The chain combines TRBV4-1 with TRBJ2-7, with D unclear. V was shortened by 0 bases and J by 1 base, with 7 bases between the two germline ends. From germline, CDR1 is MGHRA and CDR2 YSYEKL. The CDR3 is 14 amino acids. The CDR3 is CASSQDSESYEQYF. The CDR3 DNA reads as TGCGCCAGCAGCCAAGATTCAGAATCCTACGAGCAGTACTTC.

Details on this clone: Other DNA variants within this sample encode the same CDR3. The chain is built from TRBV5-1 and TRBJ1-1; D unclear. Germline V gene sequence: CDR1 SGHRS, CDR2 YFSETQ. There are 14 residues in the CDR3. Trimming pared 1 base from V and 1 base from J, leaving 8 bases between. In nucleotides, the CDR3 is TGCGCCAGCAGCTTGAATGCGGGGAACACTGAAGCTTTCTTT. It is translated as CASSLNAGNTEAFF.

The V and J genes are TRBV15 and TRBJ2-7; 8 nucleotides match TRBD1. The CDR3 has 16 residues. Trimming took 5 bases from V and 1 from J; bases not matched to a gene: 10. The germline V gene encodes CDR1 LNHNV and CDR2 YYDKDF (reference sequence). The CDR3 coding sequence is TGTGCCACCAGCGGACACCGACGACAGGGGTCCTACGAGCAGTACTTC. This gives the protein CATSGHRRQGSYEQYF.

This sequence joins TRBV19 and TRBJ1-2; the match to TRBD1 covers 8 bases. After removal of 9 bases from V and 4 bases from J, the junction contained 7 bases not matched to a gene. The CDR3 covers 13 residues. CDR1 and CDR2 (germline): LNHDA, SQIVND (reference sequence). The CDR3 region is CASKATGGYGYTF. The CDR3 coding sequence is TGTGCCAGCAAAGCTACAGGGGGCTATGGCTACACCTTC.

The chain links TRBV9 to TRBJ1-1; D is undetermined. Germline CDR1 reads SGDLS; CDR2 reads YYNGEE. V was shortened by 5 bases and J by 4 bases, with 12 bases between the two germline ends. This CDR3 has 13 residues. The CDR3 loop reads CASSQMVGTEAFF. CDR3 bases: TGTGCCAGCAGTCAAATGGTCGGCACTGAAGCTTTCTTT.

This chain links TRBV6-6 with TRBJ1-2; D call uncertain. V gave up 7 bases and J gave up 3 bases, with 15 bases separating them. CDR1 MNHNY and CDR2 SVGAGI come from the germline V gene (reference sequence). The CDR3 runs to 14 residues. This CDR3 is CASTTERRDYGYTF. CDR3 in DNA: TGTGCCAGCACTACAGAGAGGAGGGACTATGGCTACACCTTC.

This chain joins TRBV2 and TRBJ1-1; D is undetermined. CDR1 and CDR2 from the germline V gene are SNHLY and FYNNEI. The V and J ends lost 5 bases and 1 base respectively, with 14 bases between them. The CDR3 length is 15 residues. This chain's CDR3 is CASSRNGLTNTEAFF. In DNA form, the CDR3 reads TGTGCCAGCAGTCGAAATGGACTCACGAACACTGAAGCTTTCTTT.

The genes are TRBV30 and TRBJ1-1; 7 bases fit TRBD1. The CDR3 contains 13 residues. Trimming at V came to 3 bases and at J to 1 base, leaving 2 bases not matched to a gene. Per germline, CDR1 GTSNPN and CDR2 SVGIG (reference sequence). CDR3 sequence reads: CAWRDRPNTEAFF. As DNA, the CDR3 is TGTGCCTGGAGGGACAGGCCGAACACTGAAGCTTTCTTT.

This clone was detected once. The V and J genes are TRBV28 and TRBJ2-7, with 10 bases identical to TRBD1. The CDR3 has 16 residues. CDR1 MDHEN and CDR2 SYDVKM come from the germline V gene. Trimming took 3 bases from V and 4 from J; bases not matched to a gene: 9. As DNA, the CDR3 is TGTGCCAGCAGTTTTTTGTTTGGGACAGGGGCATACGAGCAGTACTTC. This translates into CASSFLFGTGAYEQYF. The variable domain in full, completed from reference TRBV28 and TRBJ2-7, reads DVKVTQSSRYLVKRTGEKVFLECVQDMDHENMFWYRQDPGLGLRLIYFSYDVKMKEKGDIPEGYSVSREKKERFSLILESASTNQTSMYLCASSFLFGTGAYEQYFGPGTRLTVT.